A single T cell receptor beta chain is shown here with its context. The data were obtained in a study of control samples from healthy donors and cancer patients. Using immunoSEQ multiplex PCR, the repertoire was profiled, and TCRdb retains in-frame clones only, with some absent. The repertoire holds 180,000 or so clones, with about nine tenths as singletons. With 4 bases clipped from V and 7 bases from J, the junction kept 5 bases outside the gene matches. The CDR3 runs to 13 residues. Germline loops: CDR1 MNHNY, CDR2 SVGAGI (reference sequence). The rearrangement uses TRBV6-6 and TRBJ2-5, with TRBD1 identical over 8 bases. This TCR derives from a woman under 40 in good health. Sample: blood. CDR3 sequence reads: CASSSQGAGTQYF. The CDR3 region has the DNA TGTGCCAGCAGTTCCCAGGGGGCCGGGACCCAGTACTTC.